Listed below are T cell receptor beta chains from one sample, sequenced in a study of cytomegalovirus exposure and HLA in healthy donors. Method: immunoSEQ multiplex PCR; TCRdb's copy keeps in-frame clones and lacks some. This sample has around 150,000 clones, with roughly three quarters found just once. The specimen was PBMCs. All receptors come from a man aged 30 to 39 in good health and CMV-seronegative. Both conserved end residues are part of each CDR3. A D gene is named only where the DNA matches it firmly. Where a row states a size, it is once, few, many or the class of an expanded clone; other rows omit it.

>TRBV9|-|-|TRBJ2-5
CASGVDRLGETQYF
TGTGCCAGCGGCGTAGACAGGCTTGGGGAGACCCAGTACTTC
>TRBV10-2|-|few|TRBJ1-2
CASSGTGIFYTF
TGCGCCAGCAGTGGAACAGGGATTTTCTACACCTTC
>TRBV18|-|-|TRBJ1-3
CASSDQGGESGNTIYF
TGTGCCAGCTCCGACCAAGGTGGGGAGTCTGGAAACACCATATATTTT
>TRBV19|-|-|TRBJ1-4
CASSPRTAPNEKLFF
TGTGCCAGTAGCCCTCGGACAGCTCCTAATGAAAAACTGTTTTTT
>TRBV7-6|TRBD2|few|TRBJ2-1
CASSLGREGMNEQFF
TGTGCCAGCAGCTTAGGCCGGGAGGGCATGAATGAGCAGTTCTTC
>TRBV15|TRBD1|few|TRBJ1-2
CATSRVEAASGGMDYYGYTF
TGTGCCACCAGCAGAGTTGAGGCCGCGTCAGGGGGCATGGATTACTATGGCTACACCTTC
>TRBV6-1|-|few|TRBJ2-1
CASSDSYNEQFF
TGTGCCAGCAGTGACTCTTACAATGAGCAGTTCTTC
>TRBV7-8|-|-|TRBJ1-2
CASSPFTRGSYTF
TGTGCCAGCAGCCCCTTCACCAGGGGTAGCTACACCTTC
>TRBV7-7|-|-|TRBJ2-1
CASSLGAGLPEQFF
TGTGCTAGCAGCTTAGGTGCGGGCTTACCAGAGCAGTTCTTC
>TRBV2|TRBD2|-|TRBJ2-3
CASSEGLAGATQYF
TGTGCCAGCAGTGAGGGACTAGCGGGGGCTACGCAGTATTTT
>TRBV27|-|-|TRBJ2-7
CASSLYQGGYEQYF
TGTGCCAGCAGTTTATACCAAGGGGGCTACGAGCAGTACTTC
>TRBV5-1|TRBD2|-|TRBJ2-5
CASSLLVSGGRGETQYF
TGCGCCAGCAGCTTGTTGGTTAGCGGGGGGCGAGGGGAGACCCAGTACTTC
>TRBV6-5|-|-|TRBJ2-1
CASSYSSRGEQFF
TGTGCCAGCAGTTACTCGAGTCGGGGTGAGCAGTTCTTC
>TRBV6-5|TRBD2|-|TRBJ2-1
CASRTSGYNEQFF
TGTGCCAGCCGGACTAGCGGGTACAATGAGCAGTTCTTC
>TRBV9|-|few|TRBJ2-3
CASSQSGPSTDTQYF
TGTGCCAGCAGCCAGTCTGGCCCCAGCACAGATACGCAGTATTTT
>TRBV7-9|TRBD2|-|TRBJ2-3
CASRSTSGSPDTQYF
TGTGCCAGCAGGTCGACTAGCGGGAGCCCAGATACGCAGTATTTT
>TRBV6-5|-|-|TRBJ1-3
CASHSSGNTIYF
TGTGCCAGCCACAGTTCAGGAAACACCATATATTTT
>TRBV7-8|-|-|TRBJ1-4
CASSLAGAGEKLFF
TGTGCCAGCAGCTTAGCAGGAGCCGGTGAAAAACTGTTTTTT
>TRBV28|-|-|TRBJ1-1
CASSFMNTEAFF
TGTGCCAGCAGTTTCATGAACACTGAAGCTTTCTTT
>TRBV9|TRBD2|-|TRBJ2-1
CASSVEAGRWNEQFF
TGTGCCAGCAGCGTAGAAGCGGGACGATGGAATGAGCAGTTCTTC
>TRBV5-1|TRBD2|few|TRBJ2-3
CAPAAPLVAGGPSDTQYF
TGCGCGCCAGCAGCCCCGCTCGTAGCGGGAGGGCCCTCAGATACGCAGTATTTT
>TRBV2|-|-|TRBJ2-1
CASSEVGSRYNEQFF
TGTGCCAGCAGTGAGGTTGGGAGTCGGTACAATGAGCAGTTCTTC
>TRBV10-3|-|-|TRBJ1-4
CAIRGAQTGEKLFF
TGTGCCATCAGGGGGGCCCAAACGGGAGAAAAACTGTTTTTT
>TRBV5-6|TRBD1|-|TRBJ2-7
CASSYGQGRYEQYF
TGTGCCAGCAGCTACGGACAGGGGAGATACGAGCAGTACTTC
>TRBV5-1|-|-|TRBJ1-1
CASSVDGKSNTEAFF
TGCGCCAGCAGCGTGGACGGGAAGTCGAACACTGAAGCTTTCTTT
>TRBV19|TRBD1|-|TRBJ1-4
CASSPGTVNNEKLFF
TGTGCCTCCTCACCCGGGACAGTTAATAATGAAAAACTGTTTTTT
>TRBV11-2|TRBD1|-|TRBJ1-3
CASSLGLTGDYTIYF
TGTGCCAGCAGCTTAGGATTGACAGGGGATTACACCATATATTTT
>TRBV29-1|-|few|TRBJ2-5
CSVHLTSPWETQYF
TGCAGCGTTCATCTGACTAGTCCGTGGGAGACCCAGTACTTC
>TRBV27|TRBD2|few|TRBJ2-1
CASRGGGGEQFF
TGTGCCAGCCGGGGCGGGGGGGGTGAGCAGTTCTTC
>TRBV2|-|-|TRBJ2-3
CASSDLGATDTQYF
TGTGCCAGCAGTGATTTAGGGGCCACAGATACGCAGTATTTT
>TRBV6-5|-|-|TRBJ1-1
CASRPQGATEAFF
TGTGCCAGCAGGCCACAGGGAGCCACTGAAGCTTTCTTT
>TRBV20-1|-|-|TRBJ2-7
CRAAGAYEQYF
TGCAGAGCCGCAGGGGCCTACGAGCAGTACTTC
>TRBV7-2|TRBD2|few|TRBJ2-7
CASSSQLAGGPSENF
TGTGCCAGCAGCTCCCAACTAGCGGGAGGGCCCTCGGAGAACTTC
>TRBV5-4|TRBD1|-|TRBJ1-5
CASSLGGQGRGSNQPQHF
TGTGCCAGCAGCTTGGGGGGACAGGGGCGAGGAAGCAATCAGCCCCAGCATTTT
>TRBV7-6|-|-|TRBJ2-1
CASSPFSGSSYNEQFF
TGTGCCAGCAGCCCATTTTCGGGGAGCTCCTACAATGAGCAGTTCTTC
>TRBV11-2|-|-|TRBJ2-4
CASSDTQAKNIQYF
TGTGCCAGCAGCGACACGCAGGCCAAAAACATTCAGTACTTC
>TRBV18|-|-|TRBJ2-2
CASSPSGTNTGELFF
TGTGCCAGCTCACCAAGCGGAACGAACACCGGGGAGCTGTTTTTT
>TRBV6-1|TRBD1|-|TRBJ2-7
CASSGTGSSSYEQYF
TGTGCCAGCAGTGGGACAGGGAGCAGCTCCTACGAGCAGTACTTC
>TRBV7-3|TRBD1|few|TRBJ2-2
CASSSSGGQAGELFF
TGTGCCAGCAGCTCATCAGGGGGCCAGGCCGGGGAGCTGTTTTTT
>TRBV7-8|TRBD1|-|TRBJ2-1
CASSRQGTAYNEQFF
TGTGCCAGCAGTAGACAGGGAACGGCCTACAATGAGCAGTTCTTC
>TRBV13|-|-|TRBJ2-3
CASSFGGSTDTQYF
TGTGCCAGCAGCTTTGGGGGGAGCACAGATACGCAGTATTTT
>TRBV6-1|TRBD1|-|TRBJ1-5
CASSLTGVHQPQHF
TGTGCCAGCAGCTTGACAGGGGTACATCAGCCCCAGCATTTT
>TRBV5-4|-|-|TRBJ2-7
CASSWGGQRGTYEQYF
TGTGCCAGCAGCTGGGGTGGACAAAGGGGAACCTACGAGCAGTACTTC
>TRBV19|TRBD1|-|TRBJ1-2
CASSVTGSYGYTF
TGTGCCAGTAGTGTGACAGGGAGCTATGGCTACACCTTC
>TRBV10-3|TRBD1|-|TRBJ2-3
CAISESSGTGLGGITDTQYF
TGTGCCATCAGTGAGTCTTCCGGGACAGGTCTGGGGGGTATCACAGATACGCAGTATTTT
>TRBV27|TRBD1|-|TRBJ2-2
CASSFLGQGTGELFF
TGTGCCAGCAGTTTCTTGGGACAGGGAACCGGGGAGCTGTTTTTT
>TRBV7-3|-|-|TRBJ2-3
CASSLTRGDGTDTQYF
TGTGCCAGCAGCTTAACCAGGGGCGACGGCACAGATACGCAGTATTTT
>TRBV4-1|TRBD2|-|TRBJ2-7
CASSRTGTSGYEQYF
TGCGCCAGCAGCCGCACCGGGACTAGCGGCTACGAGCAGTACTTC
>TRBV6-6|-|-|TRBJ1-5
CASSYGQNQPQHF
TGTGCCAGCAGTTACGGACAGAATCAGCCCCAGCATTTT
>TRBV19|-|-|TRBJ1-5
CASSIDRGAGQPQHF
TGTGCCAGTAGTATAGACAGGGGAGCCGGTCAGCCCCAGCATTTT
>TRBV14|TRBD2|-|TRBJ2-3
CASSLGLAGVVADTQYF
TGTGCCAGCAGCCTCGGACTAGCGGGAGTAGTGGCAGATACGCAGTATTTT
>TRBV5-1|-|-|TRBJ1-5
CASSWGVLGNQPQHF
TGCGCCAGCAGCTGGGGGGTTCTGGGCAATCAGCCCCAGCATTTT
>TRBV5-4|TRBD1|few|TRBJ1-1
CASSPGTGGGNTEAFF
TGTGCCAGCAGCCCAGGGACAGGGGGCGGAAACACTGAAGCTTTCTTT
>TRBV15|TRBD1|-|TRBJ2-7
CATSRNGTDYEQYF
TGTGCCACCAGCAGAAACGGGACAGACTACGAGCAGTACTTC
>TRBV2|-|-|TRBJ1-2
CASSEAVAAPGTF
TGTGCCAGCAGTGAAGCGGTCGCAGCGCCGGGCACCTTC
>TRBV28|-|-|TRBJ1-1
CASSLVAVYTEAFF
TGTGCCAGCAGTTTAGTCGCAGTGTACACTGAAGCTTTCTTT